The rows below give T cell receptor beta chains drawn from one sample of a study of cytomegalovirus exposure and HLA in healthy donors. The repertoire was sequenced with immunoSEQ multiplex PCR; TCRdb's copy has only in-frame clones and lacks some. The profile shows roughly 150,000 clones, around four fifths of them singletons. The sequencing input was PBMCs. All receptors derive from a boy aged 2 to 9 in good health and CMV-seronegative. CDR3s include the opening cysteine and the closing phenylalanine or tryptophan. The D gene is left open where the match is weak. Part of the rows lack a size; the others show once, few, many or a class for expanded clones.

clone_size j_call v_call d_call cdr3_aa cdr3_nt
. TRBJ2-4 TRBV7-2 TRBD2 CASSPSTSGVAKNIQYF TGTGCCAGCAGCCCAAGCACTAGCGGGGTAGCCAAAAACATTCAGTACTTC
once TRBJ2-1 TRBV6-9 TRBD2 CAGLAGGPYNKQFF TGTGCCGGACTAGCGGGAGGGCCCTACAATAAGCAGTTCTTC
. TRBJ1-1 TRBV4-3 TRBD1 CASSQRTGWPTEAFF TGCGCCAGCAGCCAGAGGACAGGGTGGCCCACTGAAGCTTTCTTT
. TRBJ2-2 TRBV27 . CASSLGGAGTGELFF TGTGCCAGCAGTTTAGGGGGGGCGGGAACCGGGGAGCTGTTTTTT
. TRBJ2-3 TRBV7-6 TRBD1 CASSLGDSTQYF TGTGCCAGCAGCTTAGGGGACAGCACGCAGTATTTT
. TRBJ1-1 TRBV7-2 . CASSSPGAAMNTEAFF TGTGCCAGCAGCTCTCCAGGGGCAGCGATGAACACTGAAGCTTTCTTT
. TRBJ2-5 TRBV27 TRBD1 CASSLHTPDRDQETQYF TGTGCCAGCAGCCTACATACCCCGGACAGGGACCAAGAGACCCAGTACTTC
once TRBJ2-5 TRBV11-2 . CASNYLGGADQETQYF TGTGCCAGCAATTACCTCGGAGGGGCAGATCAAGAGACCCAGTACTTC
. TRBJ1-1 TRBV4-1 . CASSQDGAEAFF TGCGCCAGCAGCCAAGATGGGGCGGAAGCTTTCTTT
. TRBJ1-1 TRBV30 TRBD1 CAWTIKTGTVNTEAFF TGTGCCTGGACGATAAAAACCGGGACAGTGAACACTGAAGCTTTCTTT
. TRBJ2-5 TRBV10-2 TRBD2 CASSEWLAGDLGQETQYF TGCGCCAGCAGTGAATGGTTAGCGGGGGACCTGGGACAAGAGACCCAGTACTTC
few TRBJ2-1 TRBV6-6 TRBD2 CASTSRTSANEQFF TGTGCCAGCACCAGCAGGACTAGCGCCAATGAGCAGTTCTTC
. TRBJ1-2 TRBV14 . CASSQFRGLWDGYTF TGTGCCAGCAGCCAATTCAGGGGCCTATGGGATGGCTACACCTTC
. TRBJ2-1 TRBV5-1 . CASSAGGMGNEQFF TGCGCCAGCAGCGCCGGGGGTATGGGCAATGAGCAGTTCTTC
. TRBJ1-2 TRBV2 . CASSRTDENGYTF TGTGCCAGCAGTCGGACAGATGAAAATGGCTACACCTTC
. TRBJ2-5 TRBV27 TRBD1 CASSLRDRAGQETQYF TGTGCCAGCAGTTTACGGGACAGGGCTGGACAAGAGACCCAGTACTTC
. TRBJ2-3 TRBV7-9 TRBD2 CASSPFRGRAADTQYF TGTGCCAGCAGTCCCTTTCGCGGGAGGGCCGCGGATACGCAGTATTTT
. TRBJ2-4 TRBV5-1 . CASSLSDPQLGIQYF TGCGCCAGCAGCTTAAGTGACCCCCAGCTAGGCATTCAGTACTTC
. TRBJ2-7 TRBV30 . CAWSVSELGEQYF TGTGCCTGGAGTGTATCGGAGCTGGGCGAGCAGTACTTC
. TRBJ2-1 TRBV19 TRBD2 CATLTSTIAGGPICDYNEQFF TGTGCCACGCTAACTTCAACTATAGCGGGGGGCCCCATTTGCGACTACAATGAGCAGTTCTTC
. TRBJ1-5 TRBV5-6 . CASSLAGQSNQPQHF TGTGCCAGCAGCTTGGCCGGACAGAGCAATCAGCCCCAGCATTTT
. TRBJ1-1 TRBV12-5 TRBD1 CASGLDRGLLNTEAFF TGTGCTAGTGGTTTGGACAGGGGGCTCCTTAACACTGAAGCTTTCTTT
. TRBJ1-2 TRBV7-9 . CASSPGGGVYGYTF TGTGCCAGCAGCCCCGGGGGGGGCGTATATGGCTACACCTTC
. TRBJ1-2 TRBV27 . CASSLIQNLSYGYTF TGTGCCAGCAGTTTAATCCAGAACCTCAGCTATGGCTACACCTTC
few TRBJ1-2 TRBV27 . CASSLSAPGGYTF TGTGCCAGCAGTTTATCAGCACCTGGTGGCTACACCTTC
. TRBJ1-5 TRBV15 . CATSSWQGRQPQHF TGTGCCACCAGCAGTTGGCAGGGCAGACAGCCCCAGCATTTT
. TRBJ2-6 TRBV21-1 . CASSLRTERSGANVLTF TGTGCCAGCAGCCTACGGACAGAGCGCTCTGGGGCCAACGTCCTGACTTTC
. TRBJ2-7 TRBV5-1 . CASSGTSGGGHEQYF TGCGCCAGCAGCGGTACTAGCGGAGGGGGCCACGAGCAGTACTTC
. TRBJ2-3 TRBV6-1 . CASSATGPDTQYF TGTGCCAGCAGTGCGACAGGCCCAGATACGCAGTATTTT
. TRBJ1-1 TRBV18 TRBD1 CASSPPLQGVLNTEAFF TGTGCCAGCTCACCACCTCTACAGGGGGTCTTGAACACTGAAGCTTTCTTT
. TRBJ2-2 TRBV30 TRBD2 CAWTSGATGELFF TGTGCCTGGACTAGCGGGGCTACCGGGGAGCTGTTTTTT
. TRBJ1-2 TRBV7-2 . CASSLVAGGYTF TGTGCCAGCAGCTTAGTGGCGGGGGGCTACACCTTC
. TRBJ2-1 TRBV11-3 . CASSWRSVGEQFF TGTGCCAGCAGCTGGAGAAGCGTCGGCGAGCAGTTCTTC
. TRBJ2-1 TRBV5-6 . CASSSPTEDPRVQQFF TGTGCCAGCAGCTCCCCGACGGAGGATCCCCGGGTGCAGCAGTTCTTC
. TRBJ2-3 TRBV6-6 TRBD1 CASSSEGAGDTQYF TGTGCCAGCAGTTCAGAGGGGGCCGGAGATACGCAGTATTTT
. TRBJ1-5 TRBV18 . CASSPDSLVHQPQHF TGTGCCAGCTCACCCGACAGTCTAGTACATCAGCCCCAGCATTTT
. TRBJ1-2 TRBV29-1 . CSVEGPTASYGYTF TGCAGCGTTGAAGGGCCCACAGCCTCCTATGGCTACACCTTC
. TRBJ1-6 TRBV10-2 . CASSVSGGNSPLHF TGCGCCAGCAGTGTCAGCGGGGGTAATTCACCCCTCCACTTT
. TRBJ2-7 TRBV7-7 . CASSLVLGGGIYEQYF TGTGCTAGCAGCTTAGTGTTGGGAGGTGGGATTTACGAGCAGTACTTC
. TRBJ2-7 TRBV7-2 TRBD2 CASSREAGGEQYF TGTGCCAGCAGCAGAGAAGCGGGAGGGGAGCAGTACTTC
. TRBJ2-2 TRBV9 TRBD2 CASSVERGGPAGELFF TGTGCCAGCAGCGTAGAGCGGGGGGGCCCTGCCGGGGAGCTGTTTTTT
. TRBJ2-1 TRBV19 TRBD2 CASRHPGLAGGSYNEQFF TGTGCCAGTAGGCACCCGGGACTAGCGGGAGGCTCCTACAATGAGCAGTTCTTC
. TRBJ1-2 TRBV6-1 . CASSAGGAGYGYTF TGTGCCAGCAGTGCTGGCGGGGCAGGATATGGCTACACCTTC
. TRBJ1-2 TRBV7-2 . CASSSSYGGTSGYTF TGTGCCAGCAGCTCCTCATATGGGGGGACGTCTGGCTACACCTTC
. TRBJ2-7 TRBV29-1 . CSVGTDSYEQYF TGCAGCGTTGGAACAGACTCCTACGAGCAGTACTTC
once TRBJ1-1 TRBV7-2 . CASSFQGNTEAFF TGTGCCAGCAGCTTTCAGGGAAACACTGAAGCTTTCTTT
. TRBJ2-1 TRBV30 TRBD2 CAWKVGSGIVMDEQFF TGTGCCTGGAAAGTGGGTAGCGGGATTGTTATGGATGAGCAGTTCTTC
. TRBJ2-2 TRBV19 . CASCRAGTGELFF TGTGCCAGTTGCAGGGCTGGCACCGGGGAGCTGTTTTTT